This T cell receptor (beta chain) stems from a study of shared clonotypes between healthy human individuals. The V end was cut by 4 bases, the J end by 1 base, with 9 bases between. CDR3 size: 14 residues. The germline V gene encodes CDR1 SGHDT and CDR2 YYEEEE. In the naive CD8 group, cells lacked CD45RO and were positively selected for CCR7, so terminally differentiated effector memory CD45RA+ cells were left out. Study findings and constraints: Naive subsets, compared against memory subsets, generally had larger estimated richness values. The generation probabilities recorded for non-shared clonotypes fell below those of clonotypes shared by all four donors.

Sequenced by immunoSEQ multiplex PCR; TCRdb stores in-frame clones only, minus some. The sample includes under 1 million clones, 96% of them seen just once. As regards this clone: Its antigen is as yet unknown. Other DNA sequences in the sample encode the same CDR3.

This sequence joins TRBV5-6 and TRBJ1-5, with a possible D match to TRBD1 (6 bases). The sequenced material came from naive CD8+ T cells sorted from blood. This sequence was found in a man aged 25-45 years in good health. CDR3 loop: CASSLGQSNQPQHF. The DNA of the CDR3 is TGTGCCAGCAGCCTCGGACAGAGCAATCAGCCCCAGCATTTT.